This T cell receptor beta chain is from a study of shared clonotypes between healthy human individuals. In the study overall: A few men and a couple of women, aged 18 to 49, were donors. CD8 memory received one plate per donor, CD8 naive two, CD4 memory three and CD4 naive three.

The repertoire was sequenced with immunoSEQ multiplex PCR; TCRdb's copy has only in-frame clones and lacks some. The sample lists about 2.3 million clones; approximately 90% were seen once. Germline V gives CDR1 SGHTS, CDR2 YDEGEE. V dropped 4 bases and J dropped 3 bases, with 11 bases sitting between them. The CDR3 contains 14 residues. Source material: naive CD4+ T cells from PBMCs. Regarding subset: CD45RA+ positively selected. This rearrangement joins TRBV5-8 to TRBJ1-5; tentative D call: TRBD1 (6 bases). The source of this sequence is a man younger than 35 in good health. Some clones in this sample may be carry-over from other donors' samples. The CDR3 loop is CASSTRDINQPQHF. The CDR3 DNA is TGTGCCAGCAGCACCCGGGACATCAATCAGCCCCAGCATTTT.